A single sample gave rise to the 23 T cell receptor beta chains below, sequenced in a study of T-cell reconstitution after alpha-beta-depleted transplantation in children. The authors prepared the TCRbeta library with unique molecular identifiers. One entry per CDR3 protein, called by TCRdb with MiXCR from the PCR reads. The sample records about 130,000 distinct CDR3 sequences, 9.5% to 10% being singletons. The material was PBMCs, mostly from graft donor cells, obtained 180 days after TCRalphabeta/CD19-depleted stem cell transplant. Receptors were obtained from a girl less than two years old who had a stem cell transplant for combined immunodeficiency, so the T cells may come from the graft donor.

This clonotype was seen only a few times. The chain combines TRBV27 with TRBJ2-7; D not certain. Trimming removed 6 bases at V and 5 bases at J, with 14 bases between. Germline V lookup: CDR1 MNHEY, CDR2 SMNVEV (reference sequence). The CDR3 runs 13 residues. The CDR3 region has the DNA TGTGCCAGCAGATTCAACCTCGACGACGAGCAGTACTTC. Translating it yields CASRFNLDDEQYF.

The chain links TRBV9 to TRBJ2-1; TRBD1 might be the D (5 bases). The length of the CDR3 is 13 residues. The germline V gene has CDR1 SGDLS and CDR2 YYNGEE. Trimming removed 0 bases at V and 12 bases at J, with 13 bases between. Written as DNA, the CDR3 is TGTGCCAGCAGCGTAGGTCAGGGTTATGCGCAGTTCTTC. This encodes CASSVGQGYAQFF.

The rearrangement uses TRBV6-2 or TRBV6-3 and TRBJ2-7; 7 nucleotides agree with TRBD1. V shed 6 bases and J 4 bases; nucleotides not matched to a gene: 9. CDR3 length equals 14 residues. Germline V gives CDR1 MNHEY, CDR2 SVGEGT. CDR3 DNA: TGTGCCAGCAGCTCGGGACAGTACTCATACGAGCAGTACTTC. Translated: CASSSGQYSYEQYF.

This clonotype has at least ten counts. The CDR3 nucleotides are TGTGCCAGCAGTTACTCGCAGGGGTTGCGCGACTACGAGCAGTACTTC. The encoded protein is CASSYSQGLRDYEQYF. This chain uses TRBV6-5 with TRBJ2-7, with D maybe TRBD1 (6 bases). V gave up 0 bases and J gave up 3 bases, with 15 bases separating them. Germline values: CDR1 MNHEY, CDR2 SVGAGI. The CDR3 spans 16 residues.

Written as DNA, the CDR3 is TGCAGCGTTGAGGCCCTCGGGGGCGAATTCTATGAGCAGTTCTTC. It codes for CSVEALGGEFYEQFF. The chain combines TRBV29-1 with TRBJ2-1; TRBD1 or TRBD2 may be the D gene (6 bases each). Per the germline V gene, CDR1 is SQVTM and CDR2 is ANQGSEA. The CDR3 sequence is 15 residues long. V lost 3 bases to trimming and J lost 8 bases, with 20 bases between them.

This clonotype was observed a handful of times. In DNA form, the CDR3 reads TGCAGTGCTACTTTAGCGGGACGAGTCCAAGAGACCCAGTACTTC. This gives the protein CSATLAGRVQETQYF. The rearrangement uses TRBV20-1 and TRBJ2-5; 8 bases agree with TRBD2. The J segment lost 1 base and the V segment lost 4 bases, leaving 8 bases of the junction unmatched. The CDR3 totals 15 residues. CDR1 and CDR2 from the germline V gene are DFQATT and SNEGSKA (reference sequence).

The rearrangement links TRBV20-1 to TRBJ2-7, with 11 bases identical to TRBD1. The length of the CDR3 is 18 residues. V lost 4 bases, J lost 0 bases, and 14 bases stayed unmatched. Germline V gene lookup returns CDR1 DFQATT and CDR2 SNEGSKA (reference sequence). In nucleotides, the CDR3 is TGCAGTGCTACCAGTATGGACAGGGGGCTAATAAGCTCCTACGAGCAGTACTTC. Translating gives CSATSMDRGLISSYEQYF.

V gene TRBV21-1 combines with J gene TRBJ2-5; no check of the table's D call, TRBD2, against the DNA was made. TRBV21-1 is designated a pseudogene. The CDR3 consists of 15 residues. The CDR3 loop is CASGRTSGYGETQYF. The CDR3 DNA reads TGTGCCAGTGGAAGGACTAGCGGGTACGGAGAGACCCAGTACTTC.

In its sample, this clonotype was seen a few times. The V gene is TRBV27, the J gene TRBJ1-2; TRBD1 aligns across 8 bases. CDR3 length: 14 residues. Germline values: CDR1 MNHEY, CDR2 SMNVEV (reference sequence). V was clipped by 3 bases and J by 8 bases; unmatched bases: 8. CDR3 amino acids: CASSFSGGAGGYTF. For the CDR3, the DNA is TGTGCCAGCAGTTTTTCAGGGGGCGCTGGGGGCTACACCTTC.

The J gene is TRBJ1-5, the V gene TRBV7-2; weak D call: TRBD1 (6 bases). The V and J ends lost 2 bases and 2 bases respectively, with 13 bases between them. CDR1 and CDR2 from the germline V gene are SGHTA and FQGNSA. This CDR3 is 16 amino acids long. CDR3 in DNA: TGTGCCAGCAGCTTAATGGGGGCAGGGGGCAATCAGCCCCAGCATTTT. Translating it yields CASSLMGAGGNQPQHF.

Only a few counts were recorded for this clonotype. The V gene is TRBV27, the J gene TRBJ2-7; 8 bases agree with TRBD1. V was pared by 4 bases and J by 0 bases, with 2 bases of the junction left unmatched. The CDR3 contains 14 residues. The germline gives CDR1 MNHEY, CDR2 SMNVEV (reference sequence). CDR3 region: CASSWGTGSYEQYF. The DNA for the CDR3 is TGTGCCAGCAGTTGGGGGACAGGCTCCTACGAGCAGTACTTC.

In this sample, this clonotype turned up a few times. This chain connects TRBV5-1 to TRBJ1-5; 7 positions agree with TRBD1. The germline CDR1 and CDR2 sequences are SGHRS and YFSETQ. This CDR3 is built from 15 residues. V was pared by 0 bases and J by 4 bases, with 4 bases of the junction left unmatched. The CDR3 loop is CASSLDPTGNQPQHF. For the CDR3, the DNA is TGCGCCAGCAGCTTGGACCCGACAGGGAATCAGCCCCAGCATTTT.

Ten or more counts support this clonotype. The chain employs TRBV20-1 and TRBJ2-5; unclear D gene. The CDR3 loop spans 11 amino acids. CDR1 is DFQATT, CDR2 SNEGSKA, per germline (reference sequence). The CDR3 region has the DNA TGCGGCCAGGTTGGAGCTACGACCCAGTACTTC. Protein sequence: CGQVGATTQYF.

The CDR3 reads CSARGPGQGRSEQYF. In DNA, the CDR3 is TGCAGTGCTAGAGGGCCCGGACAGGGGCGTAGCGAGCAGTACTTC. V usage is TRBV20-1 and J usage is TRBJ2-7, with 9 nucleotides matching TRBD1. J gave up 6 bases and V 1 base, and 10 bases lay outside the gene matches. This CDR3 has 15 amino acids. Germline V gene data show CDR1 as DFQATT and CDR2 as SNEGSKA (reference sequence).

This clonotype occurred a few times. The V call is TRBV10-3, the J call TRBJ1-6, with a tentative D call TRBD1 (6 bases). The length of the CDR3 is 14 residues. Germline V gene lookup returns CDR1 ENHRY and CDR2 SYGVKD. V lost 7 bases, J lost 7 bases, and 14 bases lay in between. The CDR3 sequence: CAITKDSLNSPLHF. CDR3 DNA sequence: TGTGCCATCACCAAGGACAGTTTGAATTCACCCCTCCACTTT.

This clonotype was recorded at least ten times. This rearrangement joins TRBV20-1 to TRBJ2-7; D tentatively reads TRBD1 or TRBD2 (5 bases each). The CDR3 has 15 residues. The V end lost 3 bases, the J end lost 0 bases, and 15 bases lay between the germline ends. Germline V gene data show CDR1 as DFQATT and CDR2 as SNEGSKA (reference sequence). In nucleotides, the CDR3 is TGCAGTGCTAGGATCATCAGGGAGCCCTCCTACGAGCAGTACTTC. It yields the protein CSARIIREPSYEQYF.

This clonotype has just a few counts. J is TRBJ2-2 and V is TRBV29-1; 8 nucleotides line up with TRBD1. The germline gives CDR1 SQVTM, CDR2 ANQGSEA. Trimming at V came to 7 bases and at J to 5 bases, leaving 12 bases not matched to a gene. This CDR3 has 15 amino acids. CDR3 nucleotides: TGCAGCGCCGCAGGGCAGGGGGCAAGTACCGGGGAGCTGTTTTTT. Translation gives CSAAGQGASTGELFF.

The rearrangement joins TRBV6-5 to TRBJ2-3, with 13 bases lining up with TRBD2. The germline V gene encodes CDR1 MNHEY and CDR2 SVGAGI. The CDR3 runs 18 residues. The junction had 6 bases not matched to a gene; V was cut back by 2 bases and J by 1 base. In DNA, the CDR3 is TGTGCCAGCAGTTACCCGAACGGACTAGCGGGAGGCACAGATACGCAGTATTTT. Translation: CASSYPNGLAGGTDTQYF.

The rearrangement uses TRBV6-5 and TRBJ2-4; 12 nucleotides agree with TRBD2. The V and J ends lost 2 bases and 8 bases, in that order; junction bases with no gene match: 16. Germline CDR1 MNHEY, CDR2 SVGAGI. This CDR3 has 19 residues. CDR3 sequence (DNA): TGTGCCAGCAGTTACGGAAGTGGGCAGACTAGCGGGAGACATGACATTCAGTACTTC. Amino acids: CASSYGSGQTSGRHDIQYF.

The table lists this clonotype with a few counts. This chain links TRBV7-2 with TRBJ2-3, with D perhaps matching TRBD2 (5 bases). V dropped 2 bases and J dropped 2 bases, with 8 bases sitting between them. CDR3 length: 14 amino acids. In germline, CDR1 is SGHTA, CDR2 FQGNSA. In DNA, the CDR3 is TGTGCCAGCAGCTTACTAGCCTTCACAGATACGCAGTATTTT. It is translated as CASSLLAFTDTQYF.

The CDR3: CASSGIAGVLPETQYF. DNA for the CDR3: TGTGCCAGCTCGGGAATAGCGGGAGTCCTCCCAGAGACCCAGTACTTC. The chain has TRBV18 and TRBJ2-5; TRBD2 aligns across 9 bases. The V gene's germline CDR1 is KGHSH and CDR2 LQKENI. The ends lost 6 bases at V and 4 bases at J; junction bases unmatched: 12. The CDR3 length is 16 residues.

This clonotype has at least ten counts. CDR3 in amino acids: CASSFGQVIGETQYF. DNA of the CDR3: TGTGCCAGCAGCTTTGGCCAGGTTATCGGGGAGACCCAGTACTTC. This chain uses TRBV5-8 with TRBJ2-5; no clear D gene. Trimming cost V 2 bases and J 5 bases, with 16 bases left between them. Germline CDR1 and CDR2: SGHTS and YDEGEE. The CDR3 sequence is 15 residues long.

J is TRBJ1-5 and V is TRBV10-3, with 7 positions matching TRBD1. Germline-derived CDR1 and CDR2 are ENHRY and SYGVKD. J was trimmed by 4 bases and V by 4 bases; bases with no gene match: 4. This CDR3 spans 14 amino acids. The CDR3 sequence is CAISAGQQNQPQHF. The CDR3 nucleotides read TGTGCCATCAGTGCGGGACAGCAGAATCAGCCCCAGCATTTT.